This T cell receptor beta chain was sequenced during a study of blood T cell repertoires in COVID-19 (dated by TCRdb to 2018 to 2021). Study-level background: Samples covering the acute and convalescent phases of COVID-19 were provided by collaborators in the United States, Italy and Spain. The prospective study material was composed of cDNA or gDNA derived from T cells, B-cell-depleted T cells, or PBMCs. Samples were obtained from the ongoing ImmuneRACE study (first 160 participants) and from 1,000 to 1,500 subjects provided by 6 global collaborators. HLA class I and class II types, where available, came from metadata supplied by the sample provider rather than from assay-based typing. The dataset comprised deeply sampled blood TCRbeta repertoires from subjects exposed to, actively infected with, or recovered from COVID-19. Sample metadata almost always included a de-identified subject ID, COVID-19 status, age in years and sex. The repertoires were released in a freely available public database meant as a resource for research on the immune response to SARS-CoV-2.

CDR3 length: 15 amino acids, cysteine to phenylalanine. Just CDR3 DNA is preserved here, 45 bases in frame from base 1. The germline V gene supplies CDR1 SNHLY and CDR2 FYNNEI. V drops 6 bases and J drops 3 bases, leaving 17 bases in between. This clone occurred once. Its antigen is still unknown. No much larger clone exists at a distance of one base, and base qualities are not known. The immunoSEQ Assay, a bias-controlled multiplex PCR, was used to amplify TCRbeta CDR3 regions from genomic DNA. Processing in the source paper ran as follows. The number of nucleated cells in each sample was estimated from the amplification of reference gene primers within the assay. To quantify the absolute abundance of each unique TCRbeta CDR3 rearrangement, sequence reads were collapsed and filtered. For each sample, productive Simpson clonality was calculated as the square root of Simpson's diversity index across productive rearrangements. The clones in this table, taken by TCRdb from immuneACCESS, are in-frame only. Not every clone is retained; where verified, under half of the shortfall comes from an unresolved V gene, and the cause of the rest is unknown. V and J calls and clone size follow that table, whereas D and trimming were derived from the DNA. In this sample the table shows 360,000 or so clones, roughly four fifths of which occur a single time. The ten top clones hold less than 6% of the sample.

Enrolling through a virtual design, the prospective study's participants ranged in age from roughly 18 to 89 years and lived across some 22 United States geographic areas. To assign participants to cohorts, the prospective study relied on clinical history that participants themselves reported in a screening survey and a study questionnaire. Recovered participants in ImmuneRACE Cohort 3 were defined by two consecutive negative NP/OP PCR tests, clearance by a healthcare professional, or resolution of symptoms. Mobile phlebotomists in the prospective study collected whole blood, serum and a nasopharyngeal or oropharyngeal swab from every participant. Over a roughly 2-month period, participants in the prospective study had the option of providing additional blood draws and questionnaires. Blood samples from the prospective study were shipped frozen or at room temperature prior to DNA extraction. The full study reports these points: The amount of clinical and demographic metadata varied by source and participant and was provided uncurated.

The sequence was obtained from a woman between 45 and 65 years old who had recovered from COVID-19. Sequenced input: PBMCs or T cells enriched from blood (not recorded which). This chain is built from TRBV2 and TRBJ1-2, with the D gene call left open. The bases are TGTGCCAGCAGGGAGGTGTGGAACAAGGACTATGGCTACACCTTC. Translation gives CASREVWNKDYGYTF.